A selection of T cell receptor beta chains follows, all from one sample in a study of T cell responses to AZD1222 COVID-19 vaccine. TCRdb's copy holds only in-frame clones and misses some; the assay was immunoSEQ multiplex PCR. The sample lists 58,000 or so clones; less than 90% were seen once. The sequences come from peripheral blood, collected on day 0 of AZD1222 vaccination. These receptors originate from an adult in good health. CDR3s include the opening cysteine and the closing phenylalanine or tryptophan. A D gene is named only where the DNA matches it firmly. Clone size is given for some rows only: seen once, a few or many times, or a class if the clone is expanded.

-	-	TRBJ2-5	TRBV5-8	CASSLDLEETQYF	TGTGCCAGCAGCTTGGATCTGGAAGAGACCCAGTACTTC
-	-	TRBJ2-3	TRBV29-1	CSVGSQGGDTQYF	TGCAGCGTTGGAAGTCAGGGGGGCGATACGCAGTATTTT
-	-	TRBJ1-4	TRBV2	CASSHDSNNEKLFF	TGTGCCAGCAGCCACGACAGCAATAATGAAAAACTGTTTTTT
-	-	TRBJ1-5	TRBV21-1	CASSKAPRGQQGSNQPQHF	TGTGCCAGCAGCAAAGCGCCCCGCGGCCAACAGGGTTCGAATCAGCCCCAGCATTTT
-	-	TRBJ2-2	TRBV7-8	CASSPPGVGYTGELFF	TGTGCCAGCAGCCCTCCTGGGGTAGGGTACACCGGGGAGCTGTTTTTT
TRBD1	few	TRBJ2-3	TRBV12-5	CASGLGQGAPEDTQYF	TGTGCTAGTGGTTTGGGACAGGGGGCCCCCGAAGATACGCAGTATTTT
-	-	TRBJ2-2	TRBV2	CASSRTDTGELFF	TGTGCCAGCAGCAGGACCGACACCGGGGAGCTGTTTTTT
-	few	TRBJ1-2	TRBV30	CAWRVGQGDYGYTF	TGTGCCTGGAGGGTGGGGCAGGGTGACTATGGCTACACCTTC
-	-	TRBJ1-5	TRBV7-2	CASSLRRTSNQPQHF	TGTGCCAGCAGCTTAAGACGGACTAGCAATCAGCCCCAGCATTTT
-	-	TRBJ1-4	TRBV7-9	CASSLPQNEKLFF	TGTGCCAGCAGCCTCCCACAGAATGAAAAACTGTTTTTT
-	-	TRBJ1-1	TRBV4-1	CASSQGRPGTEAFF	TGCGCCAGCAGCCAAGGGAGACCGGGCACTGAAGCTTTCTTT
TRBD1	-	TRBJ1-1	TRBV14	CASSQEPSGRGPYTEAFF	TGTGCCAGCAGCCAAGAACCGAGCGGCAGGGGGCCTTATACTGAAGCTTTCTTT
TRBD1	-	TRBJ2-7	TRBV25-1	CATYGDSSYEQYF	TGTGCCACCTATGGGGACAGCTCCTACGAGCAGTACTTC
-	-	TRBJ2-3	TRBV9	CASSAGPFKPDTQYF	TGTGCCAGCAGCGCGGGACCTTTTAAACCAGATACGCAGTATTTT
-	-	TRBJ2-6	TRBV5-1	CASSWTGGGGANVLTF	TGCGCCAGCAGCTGGACCGGGGGTGGTGGGGCCAACGTCCTGACTTTC
TRBD2	-	TRBJ2-2	TRBV5-4	CASSFGRGAYTGELFF	TGTGCCAGCAGCTTTGGGCGGGGGGCATACACCGGGGAGCTGTTTTTT
-	-	TRBJ2-2	TRBV18	CASNQANTGELFF	TGTGCCAGTAACCAGGCGAACACCGGGGAGCTGTTTTTT
TRBD1	-	TRBJ1-2	TRBV9	CASSVAQGVYYGYTF	TGTGCCAGCAGCGTAGCTCAGGGGGTATACTATGGCTACACCTTC
-	-	TRBJ1-1	TRBV7-2	CASSLTPLGGSDTEAFF	TGTGCCAGCAGCTTAACTCCCCTGGGGGGCTCGGACACTGAAGCTTTCTTT
-	once	TRBJ1-3	TRBV11-2	CASSLVKASSGNTIYF	TGTGCCAGCAGCTTAGTTAAGGCGAGCTCTGGAAACACCATATATTTT
-	-	TRBJ1-2	TRBV19	CASSIPRTAYGYTF	TGTGCCAGTAGTATCCCAAGGACAGCCTATGGCTACACCTTC
-	-	TRBJ1-3	TRBV6-5	CASSSQGSGNTIYF	TGTGCCAGCAGTTCACAGGGCTCTGGAAACACCATATATTTT
TRBD1	few	TRBJ1-1	TRBV29-1	CSVEGDREGDTEAFF	TGCAGCGTTGAAGGGGACAGGGAAGGGGACACTGAAGCTTTCTTT
-	-	TRBJ2-5	TRBV5-6	CASSFLETQYF	TGTGCCAGCAGCTTTCTAGAGACCCAGTACTTC
-	-	TRBJ1-1	TRBV7-2	CASSLRGGRGTEAFF	TGTGCCAGCAGCTTAAGGGGAGGGAGGGGCACTGAAGCTTTCTTT